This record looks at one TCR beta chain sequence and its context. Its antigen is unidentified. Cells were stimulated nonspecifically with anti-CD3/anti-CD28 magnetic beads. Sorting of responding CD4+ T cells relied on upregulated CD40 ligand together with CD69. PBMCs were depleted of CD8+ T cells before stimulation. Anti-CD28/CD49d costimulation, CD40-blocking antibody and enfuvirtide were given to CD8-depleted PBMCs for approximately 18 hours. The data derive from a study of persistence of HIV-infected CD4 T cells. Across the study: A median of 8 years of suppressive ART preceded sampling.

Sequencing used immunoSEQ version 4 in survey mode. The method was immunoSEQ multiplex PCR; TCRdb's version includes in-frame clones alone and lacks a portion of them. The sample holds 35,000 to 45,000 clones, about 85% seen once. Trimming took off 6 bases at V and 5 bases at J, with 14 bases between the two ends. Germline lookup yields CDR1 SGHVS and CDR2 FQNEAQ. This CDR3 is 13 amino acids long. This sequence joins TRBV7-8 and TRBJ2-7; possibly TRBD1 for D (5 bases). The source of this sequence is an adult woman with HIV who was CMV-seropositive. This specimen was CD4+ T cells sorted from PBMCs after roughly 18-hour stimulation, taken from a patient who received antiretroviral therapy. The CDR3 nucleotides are TGTGCCAGCAGTTTCAACCAGGGCCACGAGCAGTACGTC. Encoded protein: CASSFNQGHEQYV.